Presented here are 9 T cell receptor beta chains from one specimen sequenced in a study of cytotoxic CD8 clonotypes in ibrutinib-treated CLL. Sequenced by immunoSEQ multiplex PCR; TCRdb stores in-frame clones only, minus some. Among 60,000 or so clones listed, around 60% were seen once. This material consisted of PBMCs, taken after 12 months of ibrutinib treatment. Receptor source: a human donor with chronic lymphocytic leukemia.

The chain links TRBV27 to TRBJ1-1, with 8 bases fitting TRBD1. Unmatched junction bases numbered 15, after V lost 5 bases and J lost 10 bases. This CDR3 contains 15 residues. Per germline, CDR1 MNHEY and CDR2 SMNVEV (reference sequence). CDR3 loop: CASSRQGARGVGAFF. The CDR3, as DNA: TGTGCCAGCAGTCGCCAGGGGGCGCGGGGTGTGGGAGCTTTCTTT.

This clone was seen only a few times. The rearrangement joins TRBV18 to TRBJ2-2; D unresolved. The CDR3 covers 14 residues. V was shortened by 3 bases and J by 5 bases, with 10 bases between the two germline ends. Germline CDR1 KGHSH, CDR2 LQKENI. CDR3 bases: TGTGCCAGCTCACCTACCACAGCAACCGGGGAGCTGTTTTTT. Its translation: CASSPTTATGELFF.

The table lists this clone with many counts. The CDR3 DNA reads as TGCGCCAGCAGTGAAAACTTTGGGACCGGGGAGCTGTTTTTT. Its protein product is CASSENFGTGELFF. The J gene is TRBJ2-2, the V gene TRBV10-1; no clear D. Germline-derived CDR1 and CDR2 are WNHNN and SYGVQD (reference sequence). Trimming stripped 3 bases from V and 5 bases from J, with 10 bases between. The CDR3 consists of 14 residues.

The CDR3 DNA reads as TGTGCCTGGAGGGCGGGGGGAAGCTCTGGGGCCAACGTCCTGACTTTC. Its translation: CAWRAGGSSGANVLTF. This chain uses TRBV30 with TRBJ2-6, with 8 bases identical to TRBD2. The J segment lost 0 bases and the V segment lost 3 bases, leaving 4 bases of the junction unmatched. Germline CDR1 and CDR2: GTSNPN and SVGIG (reference sequence). The CDR3 spans 16 residues.

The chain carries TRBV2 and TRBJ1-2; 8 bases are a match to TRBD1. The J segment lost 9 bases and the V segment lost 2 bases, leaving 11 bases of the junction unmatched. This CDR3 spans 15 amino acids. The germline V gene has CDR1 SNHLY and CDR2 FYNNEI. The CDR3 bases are TGTGCCAGCAGTGAAAGCCCCACAGGGGGTCGAAGCTACACCTTC. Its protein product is CASSESPTGGRSYTF. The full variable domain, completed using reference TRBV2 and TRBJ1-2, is EPEVTQTPSHQVTQMGQEVILRCVPISNHLYFYWYRQILGQKVEFLVSFYNNEISEKSEIFDDQFSVERPDGSNFTLKIRSTKLEDSAMYFCASSESPTGGRSYTFGSGTRLTVV.

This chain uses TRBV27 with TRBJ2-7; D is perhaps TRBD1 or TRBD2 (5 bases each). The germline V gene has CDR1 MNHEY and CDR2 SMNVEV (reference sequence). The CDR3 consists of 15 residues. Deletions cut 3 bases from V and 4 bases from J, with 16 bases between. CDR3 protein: CASSFLGGEGYEQYV. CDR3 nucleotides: TGTGCCAGCAGTTTCCTTGGGGGAGAGGGGTACGAGCAGTACGTC.

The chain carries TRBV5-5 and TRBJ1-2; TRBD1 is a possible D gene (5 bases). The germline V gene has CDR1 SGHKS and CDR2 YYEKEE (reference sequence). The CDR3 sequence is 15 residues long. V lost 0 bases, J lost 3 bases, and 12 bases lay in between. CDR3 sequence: CASSLVGQGYYGYTF. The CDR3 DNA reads TGTGCCAGCAGCTTGGTCGGGCAGGGCTACTATGGCTACACCTTC.

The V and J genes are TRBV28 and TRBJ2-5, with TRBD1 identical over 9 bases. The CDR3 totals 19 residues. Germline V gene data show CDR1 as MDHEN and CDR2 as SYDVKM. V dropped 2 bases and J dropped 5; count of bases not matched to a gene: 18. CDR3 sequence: CASSLPTGTGFLDSETQYF. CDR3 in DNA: TGTGCCAGCAGTTTACCCACCGGGACAGGGTTCCTAGACTCGGAGACCCAGTACTTC.

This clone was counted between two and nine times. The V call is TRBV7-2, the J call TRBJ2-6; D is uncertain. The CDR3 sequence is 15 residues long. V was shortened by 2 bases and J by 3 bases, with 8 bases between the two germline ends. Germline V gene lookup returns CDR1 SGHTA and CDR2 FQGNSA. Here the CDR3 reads CASSLPPGGANVLTF. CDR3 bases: TGTGCCAGCAGCTTACCACCTGGTGGGGCCAACGTCCTGACTTTC.